This TCR beta chain was recorded in a study of radiotherapy plus CTLA-4 blockade in lung cancer (dated by TCRdb to 2017 to 2018). Background on the whole study: Among the enrolled patients, under 20% had an objective response, and 31% reached disease control.

Library method: the immunoSEQ multiplex PCR assay. Held by TCRdb, this immuneACCESS table contains in-frame sequences only and omits some clones. Under half of the omission traces to an unresolved V gene where checked; the cause of the rest is unknown. The sample includes tens of thousands of clones, with 70% to 80% observed a single time. Together, the top ten hold approximately 9% of the sample. This clone has only a few counts. This clone's antigen is unknown. Base qualities are missing; no much larger clone stands one base away. Its CDR3 holds 14 amino acids, cysteine through phenylalanine. Left in the record is the CDR3 DNA by itself, 42 bases read in frame from the first base. V lost 4 bases and J lost 9 bases, and the count of bases not matched to a germline gene is 10. CDR1 and CDR2, looked up from the germline V gene, are SQVTM and ANQGSEA. The study at large found these results: Early dynamic changes in blood T cell clones, together with increased serum interferon-beta after radiation, were reported as the strongest predictors of response. After treatment with radiotherapy and ipilimumab, TCR clones that originated in tumors expanded in peripheral blood.

Focal radiation therapy combined with CTLA-4 blockade (ipilimumab) was tested in patients with chemo-refractory metastatic non-small-cell lung cancer. The TCR was taken from a human donor with non-small cell lung cancer who had stable disease on radiotherapy plus ipilimumab. The specimen comprised peripheral blood, sampled from a patient treated with radiotherapy plus ipilimumab. The rearranged segments are TRBV29-1 and TRBJ2-1, with 9 central nucleotides matching TRBD1. Here the CDR3 is given as CSVGYGQGTGEQFF. The sequence in DNA is TGCAGCGTTGGATACGGACAGGGGACGGGTGAGCAGTTCTTC.